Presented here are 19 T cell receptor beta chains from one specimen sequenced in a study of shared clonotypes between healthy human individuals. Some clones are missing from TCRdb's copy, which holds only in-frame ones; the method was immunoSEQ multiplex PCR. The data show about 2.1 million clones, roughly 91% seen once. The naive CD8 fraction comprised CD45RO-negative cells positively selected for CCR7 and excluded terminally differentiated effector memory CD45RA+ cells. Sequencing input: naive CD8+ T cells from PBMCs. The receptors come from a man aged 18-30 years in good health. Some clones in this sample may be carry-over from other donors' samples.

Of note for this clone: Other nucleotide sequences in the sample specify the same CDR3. CDR3 coding DNA: TGTGCCAGCAGTAGCGGGAGGGGCTCCTACAATGAGCAGTTCTTC. Translated: CASSSGRGSYNEQFF. V usage is TRBV6-5 and J usage is TRBJ2-1, with 10 bases aligning to TRBD2. Germline V gives CDR1 MNHEY, CDR2 SVGAGI. V trimming: 5 bases; J trimming: 0 bases; junction bases outside the gene matches: 1. The CDR3 loop spans 15 amino acids.

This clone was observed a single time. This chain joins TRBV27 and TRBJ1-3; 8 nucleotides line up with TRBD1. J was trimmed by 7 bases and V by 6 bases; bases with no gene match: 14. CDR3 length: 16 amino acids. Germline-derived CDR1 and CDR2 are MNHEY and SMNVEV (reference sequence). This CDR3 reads CASSLAGGSIRNTIYF. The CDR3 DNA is TGTGCCAGCAGCCTAGCAGGGGGCTCCATCAGGAACACCATATATTTT.

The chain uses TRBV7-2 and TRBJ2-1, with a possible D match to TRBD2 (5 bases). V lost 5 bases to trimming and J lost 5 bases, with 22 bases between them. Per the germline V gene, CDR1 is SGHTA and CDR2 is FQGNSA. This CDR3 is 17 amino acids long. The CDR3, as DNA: TGTGCCAGCAGCCCAACGGATAGCGTTAAGGGAAACAATGAGCAGTTCTTC. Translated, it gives CASSPTDSVKGNNEQFF.

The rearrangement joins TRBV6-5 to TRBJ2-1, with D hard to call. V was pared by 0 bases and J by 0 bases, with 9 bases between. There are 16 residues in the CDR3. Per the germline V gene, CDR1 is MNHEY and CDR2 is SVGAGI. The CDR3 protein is CASSYSLPSSYNEQFF. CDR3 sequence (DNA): TGTGCCAGCAGTTACTCCCTACCGAGCTCCTACAATGAGCAGTTCTTC.

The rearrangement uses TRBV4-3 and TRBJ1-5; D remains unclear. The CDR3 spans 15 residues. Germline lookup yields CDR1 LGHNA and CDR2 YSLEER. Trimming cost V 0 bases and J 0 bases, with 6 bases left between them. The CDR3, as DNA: TGCGCCAGCAGCCAAGACGCACTTAGCAATCAGCCCCAGCATTTT. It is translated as CASSQDALSNQPQHF.

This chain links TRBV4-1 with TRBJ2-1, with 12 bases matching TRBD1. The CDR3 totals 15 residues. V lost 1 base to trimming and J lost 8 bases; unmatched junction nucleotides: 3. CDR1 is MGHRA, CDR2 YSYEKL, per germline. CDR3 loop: CASSQVGTGGDEQFF. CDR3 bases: TGCGCCAGCAGCCAAGTCGGGACAGGGGGCGATGAGCAGTTCTTC.

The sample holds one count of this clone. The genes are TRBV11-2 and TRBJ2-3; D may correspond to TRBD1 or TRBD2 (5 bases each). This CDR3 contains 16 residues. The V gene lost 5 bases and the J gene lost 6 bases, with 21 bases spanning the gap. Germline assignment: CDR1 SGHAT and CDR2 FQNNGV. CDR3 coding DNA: TGTGCCAGCAGCCCGGGTCCGGGGCCTAGGGTGGATACGCAGTATTTT. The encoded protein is CASSPGPGPRVDTQYF.

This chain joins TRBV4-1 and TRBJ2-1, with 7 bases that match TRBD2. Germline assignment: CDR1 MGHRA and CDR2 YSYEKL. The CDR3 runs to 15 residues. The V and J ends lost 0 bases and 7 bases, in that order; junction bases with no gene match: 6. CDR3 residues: CASSQEVGLPNEQFF. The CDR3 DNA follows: TGCGCCAGCAGCCAAGAGGTGGGACTACCTAATGAGCAGTTCTTC.

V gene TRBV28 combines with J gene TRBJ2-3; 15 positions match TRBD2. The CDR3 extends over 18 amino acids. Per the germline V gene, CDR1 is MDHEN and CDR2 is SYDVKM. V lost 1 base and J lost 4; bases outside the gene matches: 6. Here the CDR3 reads CASSLLGLAGGPPDTQYF. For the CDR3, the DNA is TGTGCCAGCAGTTTATTAGGACTAGCGGGAGGGCCCCCAGATACGCAGTATTTT.

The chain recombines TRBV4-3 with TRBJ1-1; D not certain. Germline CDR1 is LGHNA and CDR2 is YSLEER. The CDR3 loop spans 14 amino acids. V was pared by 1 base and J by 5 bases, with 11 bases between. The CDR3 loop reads CASSQGFGRTEAFF. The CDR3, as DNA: TGCGCCAGCAGCCAAGGGTTCGGGAGAACTGAAGCTTTCTTT.

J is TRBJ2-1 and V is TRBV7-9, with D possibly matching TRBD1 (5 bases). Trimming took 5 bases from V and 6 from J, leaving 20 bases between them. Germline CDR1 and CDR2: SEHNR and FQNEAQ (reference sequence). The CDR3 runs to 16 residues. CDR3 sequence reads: CASSTTLGPGGNEQFF. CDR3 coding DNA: TGTGCCAGCAGCACCACCCTGGGGCCTGGTGGCAATGAGCAGTTCTTC.

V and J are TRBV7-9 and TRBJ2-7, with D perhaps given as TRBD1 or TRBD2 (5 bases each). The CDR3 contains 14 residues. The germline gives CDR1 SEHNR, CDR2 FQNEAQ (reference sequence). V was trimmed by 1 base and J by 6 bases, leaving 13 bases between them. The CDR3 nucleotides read TGTGCCAGCAGCTTAGGGGGACGCCAGCGCGAGCAGTACTTC. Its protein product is CASSLGGRQREQYF.

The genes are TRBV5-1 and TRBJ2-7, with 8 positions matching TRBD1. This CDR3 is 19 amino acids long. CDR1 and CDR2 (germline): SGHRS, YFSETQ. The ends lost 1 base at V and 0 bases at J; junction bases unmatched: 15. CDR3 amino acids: CASSLFPSRQGFSSYEQYF. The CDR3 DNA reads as TGCGCCAGCAGCTTGTTTCCGTCACGACAGGGGTTCAGCTCCTACGAGCAGTACTTC.

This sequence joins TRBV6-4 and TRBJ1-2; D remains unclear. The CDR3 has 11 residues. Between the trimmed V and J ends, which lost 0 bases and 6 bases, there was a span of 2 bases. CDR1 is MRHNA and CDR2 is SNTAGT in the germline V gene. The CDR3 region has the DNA TGTGCCAGCAGTGACTCCAATGGCTACACCTTC. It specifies CASSDSNGYTF.

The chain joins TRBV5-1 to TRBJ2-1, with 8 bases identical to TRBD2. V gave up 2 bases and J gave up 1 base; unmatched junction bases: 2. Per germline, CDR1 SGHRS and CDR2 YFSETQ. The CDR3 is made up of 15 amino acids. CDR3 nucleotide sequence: TGCGCCAGCAGCTTAGCGGGAGAGTCCTACAATGAGCAGTTCTTC. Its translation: CASSLAGESYNEQFF.

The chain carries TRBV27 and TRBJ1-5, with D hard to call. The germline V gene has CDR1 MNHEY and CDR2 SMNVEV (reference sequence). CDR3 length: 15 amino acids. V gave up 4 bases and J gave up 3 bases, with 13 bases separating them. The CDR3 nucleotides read TGTGCCAGCAGTTCCTTTATGGCCAACAATCAGCCCCAGCATTTT. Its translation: CASSSFMANNQPQHF.

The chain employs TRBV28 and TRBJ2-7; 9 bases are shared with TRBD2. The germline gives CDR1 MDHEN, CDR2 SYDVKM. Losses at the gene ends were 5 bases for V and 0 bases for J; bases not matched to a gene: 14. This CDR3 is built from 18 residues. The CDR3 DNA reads TGTGCCAGCAGTCACACGACGGGACTAGCTTCCACCTCCTACGAGCAGTACTTC. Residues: CASSHTTGLASTSYEQYF.

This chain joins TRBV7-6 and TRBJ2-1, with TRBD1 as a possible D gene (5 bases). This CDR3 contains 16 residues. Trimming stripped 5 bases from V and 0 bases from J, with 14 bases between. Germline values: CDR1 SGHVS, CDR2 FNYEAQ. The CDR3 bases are TGTGCCAGCAGCCAACAGGTTAAAGGCTCCTACAATGAGCAGTTCTTC. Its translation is CASSQQVKGSYNEQFF. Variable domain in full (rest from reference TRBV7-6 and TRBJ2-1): GAGVSQSPRYKVTKRGQDVALRCDPISGHVSLYWYRQALGQGPEFLTYFNYEAQQDKSGLPNDRFSAERPEGSISTLTIQRTEQRDSAMYRCASSQQVKGSYNEQFFGPGTRLTVL.

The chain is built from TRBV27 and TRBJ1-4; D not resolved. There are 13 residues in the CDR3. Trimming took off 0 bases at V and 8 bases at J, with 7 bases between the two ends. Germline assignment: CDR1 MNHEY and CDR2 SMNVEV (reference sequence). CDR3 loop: CASSLSPVEKLFF. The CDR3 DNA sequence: TGTGCCAGCAGTTTATCCCCGGTGGAAAAACTGTTTTTT.